This TCR beta chain was recorded in a study of glioma-infiltrating T cells after dendritic cell vaccination listed by TCRdb under 2016. In terms of the full investigation: A cohort of approximately 15 glioblastoma patients from Phase I and II dendritic cell vaccination trials was included, of whom 9 were newly diagnosed and 6 had recurrent disease. Between about 2003 and 2013, patients were given autologous tumor lysate-pulsed dendritic cell vaccination. To make the vaccine, monocyte-derived dendritic cells were cultured for 6 to 8 days with IL-4 and GM-CSF and then pulsed overnight with autologous tumor lysate. Each patient was given three intradermal dendritic cell vaccine injections, spaced two weeks apart, in the arm below the axilla. Deep sequencing of TCR beta CDR3 regions was used to quantify tumor-infiltrating lymphocyte content and compare tumor and blood repertoires in dendritic cell-vaccinated glioblastoma patients. Survival after dendritic cell vaccination was correlated with TCR sequencing metrics, such as TIL content and the overlap between tumor and blood repertoires.

The CDR3 covers 17 residues, taking in both the cysteine and the phenylalanine. The read is trimmed to its CDR3 DNA, 51 bases read in frame from base 1. Reading the germline V gene (reference sequence) gives CDR1 SEHNR and CDR2 FQNEAQ. Selection of patients required sufficient residual fresh-frozen tumor tissue and over two years of available survival data. Although molecular status otherwise differed among the glioblastoma patients, no patient had an isocitrate dehydrogenase mutation. PBMC collection took place before vaccination, two weeks after the third vaccination, and at tumor progression if progression occurred. Genomic DNA was extracted with the Qiagen DNeasy Blood extraction Kit. The paper's findings and limits, for the study overall: The three-group TCR overlap response model was characterized as speculative, and prospective validation of the model was stated to be required. TCR clonality showed no direct relationship with survival, which suggests that a diverse polyclonal response may be important. The cohort was small and heterogeneous, and full blood and tumor sets were available for few patients, with initial-recurrent tumor pairs available for even fewer patients. Longer time to progression and overall survival after dendritic cell vaccination were predicted by higher estimated pretreatment TIL content.

Turning to this clone: What antigen it recognizes has not been identified. Per-base qualities were not stored, and no clone one base away is much larger.

TCRB CDR3 regions were amplified from about 2 ug genomic DNA, or all available DNA if less, using the immunoSEQ assay. For multiplex PCR, 60 forward primers for TCR V beta segments and 13 reverse primers for J beta segments were used. Synthetic control templates were spiked into each sample at limiting dilution to estimate reads per starting template. The Illumina HiSeq System generated 87 bp sequencing reads. On the authors' methods: PCR and sequencing errors were removed by a nearest neighbor algorithm that merged closely related sequences. TCR overlap was defined as the percentage of unique tumor TCR beta sequences that were also present in the same patient's peripheral blood. TCRdb's version of the immuneACCESS table is confined to in-frame rearrangements and falls short of the full clone set. An unresolved V gene accounts for under half of the shortfall where checked; the remainder is of unknown origin. The V and J calls and clone size come from that table; D and trimming were worked out from the DNA. The sample profile shows about 73,000 clones; around 79% of them were found once. Roughly 2.2% of the sample goes to the ten largest clones.

The rearrangement combines TRBV7-9 with TRBJ2-1, with TRBD2 identical over 8 junction bases. The receptor's source is a human donor with glioblastoma. The material sequenced was blood, taken before dendritic cell vaccination. The DNA is as follows: TGTGCTACCAGCGGGGGCCACCGTCTGGGTTCGTGGAATGAGCAGTTCTTC. It specifies CATSGGHRLGSWNEQFF.